This TCR beta chain emerged from a study of control samples from healthy donors and cancer patients (dated by TCRdb to 2020 to 2022). V is reduced by 5 bases and J by 7 bases, leaving a spacing of 16 bases between them. As encoded in the germline V gene (reference sequence), CDR1 is LNHDA while CDR2 is SQIVND. The CDR3 runs 14 amino acids, cysteine and phenylalanine included. The retained sequence is limited to the CDR3, 42 bases, with the frame set at the first base. A note on this clone: Its binding antigen is unknown. One base away there is no much larger clone; base qualities are not given.

Libraries came from the immunoSEQ multiplex PCR assay. In its TCRdb copy, this immuneACCESS table keeps in-frame sequences only and misses some clones. Where compared with another copy, unresolved V genes explain less than half of these, and the others have no known cause. The sample table shows 140,000 or so clones, and about 90% are seen once. The biggest ten clones account for 3% to 3.5% of the sample. The source of this sequence is a man younger than 40 in good health. The V and J segments used are TRBV19 and TRBJ2-3, with no reliable assignment of the D segment. Sequencing used blood. The DNA is TGTGCCAGTAGTCCAACCCCCTTAGTGTATACGCAGTATTTT. The resulting protein is CASSPTPLVYTQYF.